The rows below give T cell receptor beta chains drawn from one sample of a study of blood T cell repertoires in COVID-19. Assay: immunoSEQ multiplex PCR; the TCRdb copy retains only in-frame clones and omits some. The sample consists of 150,000 to 200,000 clones, roughly 83% of them appearing once. The sample comprised peripheral blood. The receptors stem from a woman between 35 and 50 years old with COVID-19, enrolled during active disease. Each CDR3 is given with its conserved first and last residue. Size is stated for part of the rows, as once, few or many counts, or as a class when the clone is expanded.

cdr3_aa: CASSTETGNTGELFF; j_call: TRBJ2-2; clone_size: NA; v_call: TRBV5-1
cdr3_aa: CASSQGGRLVTQYF; j_call: TRBJ2-5; clone_size: once; v_call: TRBV3-1/TRBV3-2
cdr3_aa: CASGSLAGSTDTQYF; j_call: TRBJ2-3; clone_size: NA; v_call: TRBV6-5
cdr3_aa: CASTGLGLMNTEAFF; j_call: TRBJ1-1; clone_size: NA; v_call: TRBV7-2
cdr3_aa: CASSVDREPRGYTF; j_call: TRBJ1-2; clone_size: NA; v_call: TRBV2
cdr3_aa: CASSHWTEGGAFF; j_call: TRBJ1-1; clone_size: large; v_call: TRBV12-3/TRBV12-4
cdr3_aa: CATSDLQETQYF; j_call: TRBJ2-5; clone_size: NA; v_call: TRBV24-1
cdr3_aa: CASSGSIDGELFF; j_call: TRBJ2-2; clone_size: NA; v_call: TRBV19
cdr3_aa: CASSQDTGRWNEQFF; j_call: TRBJ2-1; clone_size: once; v_call: TRBV3-1/TRBV3-2
cdr3_aa: CASSPRTSGAQSSYEQYF; j_call: TRBJ2-7; clone_size: NA; v_call: TRBV7-9
cdr3_aa: CASTRFRDVGGDTQYF; j_call: TRBJ2-3; clone_size: once; v_call: TRBV7-6
cdr3_aa: CASSPTGTHYEQYF; j_call: TRBJ2-7; clone_size: NA; v_call: TRBV19
cdr3_aa: CASSQRGNQFF; j_call: TRBJ2-1; clone_size: NA; v_call: TRBV14
cdr3_aa: CASTAGNPNTEAFF; j_call: TRBJ1-1; clone_size: few; v_call: TRBV2
cdr3_aa: CASSLDSQNTGELFF; j_call: TRBJ2-2; clone_size: once; v_call: TRBV5-4
cdr3_aa: CASSQDVPGQGASYGYTF; j_call: TRBJ1-2; clone_size: NA; v_call: TRBV4-2
cdr3_aa: CASSPDRGGNTIYF; j_call: TRBJ1-3; clone_size: once; v_call: TRBV5-1
cdr3_aa: CASSSSGSSPDTQYF; j_call: TRBJ2-3; clone_size: NA; v_call: TRBV6-6
cdr3_aa: CASSQDLTGGSSYEQYF; j_call: TRBJ2-7; clone_size: NA; v_call: TRBV4-2
cdr3_aa: CASSPTSGIFYEQYF; j_call: TRBJ2-7; clone_size: once; v_call: TRBV7-2
cdr3_aa: CASSLASGSGETQYF; j_call: TRBJ2-5; clone_size: NA; v_call: TRBV5-1
cdr3_aa: CASGLAGADTQYF; j_call: TRBJ2-3; clone_size: once; v_call: TRBV12-5
cdr3_aa: CASSHISGNEQFF; j_call: TRBJ2-1; clone_size: few; v_call: TRBV4-2
cdr3_aa: CASSTSWERADTQYF; j_call: TRBJ2-3; clone_size: NA; v_call: TRBV11-2
cdr3_aa: CAWREGYGQPQHF; j_call: TRBJ1-5; clone_size: NA; v_call: TRBV30
cdr3_aa: CASSYSTARDYNEQFF; j_call: TRBJ2-1; clone_size: NA; v_call: TRBV6-2/TRBV6-3
cdr3_aa: CASSLYRGTEAFF; j_call: TRBJ1-1; clone_size: NA; v_call: TRBV3-1/TRBV3-2
cdr3_aa: CASRPRVAGNTIYF; j_call: TRBJ1-3; clone_size: NA; v_call: TRBV6-5
cdr3_aa: CASSLQGTGWGDGYTF; j_call: TRBJ1-2; clone_size: NA; v_call: TRBV11-2
cdr3_aa: CASSLLLHRDRDVGGELFF; j_call: TRBJ2-2; clone_size: NA; v_call: TRBV18
cdr3_aa: CASSQRGEQYF; j_call: TRBJ2-7; clone_size: NA; v_call: TRBV2
cdr3_aa: CASSLASGNQPQHF; j_call: TRBJ1-5; clone_size: NA; v_call: TRBV7-9
cdr3_aa: CASSLPAGTQYF; j_call: TRBJ2-3; clone_size: NA; v_call: TRBV5-6
cdr3_aa: CASSYLGQGDEAFF; j_call: TRBJ1-1; clone_size: NA; v_call: TRBV6-2/TRBV6-3
cdr3_aa: CASSYSGDGYEQYF; j_call: TRBJ2-7; clone_size: NA; v_call: TRBV6-5
cdr3_aa: CASSFAPGRVGEQYF; j_call: TRBJ2-7; clone_size: NA; v_call: TRBV7-7
cdr3_aa: CATAPSGTSGEQYF; j_call: TRBJ2-7; clone_size: NA; v_call: TRBV19
cdr3_aa: CASSRGTGGSNYGYTF; j_call: TRBJ1-2; clone_size: NA; v_call: TRBV3-1/TRBV3-2